This T cell receptor beta chain was captured by sequencing in a study of cytomegalovirus exposure and HLA in healthy donors. Study-level results: There was a cluster of highly shared sequence variants that was likely a sequencing artifact. Later on, analysis showed that most CMV-associated TCR beta chains appeared to be HLA-restricted. Researchers reported that a few CMV-associated chains were confirmed in vitro as CMV antigen-specific.

The CDR3 length is 15 residues. CDR1 SEHNR and CDR2 FQNEAQ come from the germline V gene (reference sequence). As regards this clone: Its target is not known. One junction end disagrees with the germline gene, perhaps due to a read error.

Every donor was a healthy person donating bone marrow. In the PCR, 60 Vbeta and 13 Jbeta primers were used. Clones were sequenced by immunoSEQ multiplex PCR, and TCRdb holds only the in-frame ones, with some missing. The sample yields around 21,000 clones, about 80% seen once. The source material was PBMCs. The clonotype was recovered from a man aged 60 to 75 in good health and CMV-seronegative. The chain joins TRBV7-9 to TRBJ2-3; possible D gene TRBD2, 6 bases. This chain's CDR3 is CSSSFGTSSTDTQYF. CDR3 nucleotides: TGTTCCAGCAGCTTCGGGACTTCTAGCACAGATACGCAGTATTTT.